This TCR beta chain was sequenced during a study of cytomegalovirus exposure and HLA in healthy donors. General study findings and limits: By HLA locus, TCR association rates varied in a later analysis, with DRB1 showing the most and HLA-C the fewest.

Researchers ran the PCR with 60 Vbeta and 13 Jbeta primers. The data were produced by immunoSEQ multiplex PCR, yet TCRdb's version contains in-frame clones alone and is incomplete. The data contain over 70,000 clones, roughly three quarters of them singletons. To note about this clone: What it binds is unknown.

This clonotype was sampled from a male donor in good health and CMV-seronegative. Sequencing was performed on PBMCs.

The CDR3 loop reads CASSFSSSADEQYF. The DNA for the CDR3 is TGTGCCAGCAGCTTTTCTAGTAGCGCGGATGAGCAGTACTTC. The chain combines TRBV13 with TRBJ2-5; D is possibly TRBD2 (5 bases). CDR3 size: 14 residues. CDR1 and CDR2 (germline): PRHDT, FYEKMQ (reference sequence). V lost 3 bases to trimming and J lost 11 bases, with 19 bases between them. Combining the CDR3 with reference TRBV13 and TRBJ2-5 gives the whole variable domain AAGVIQSPRHLIKEKRETATLKCYPIPRHDTVYWYQQGPGQDPQFLISFYEKMQSDKGSIPDRFSAQQFSDYHSELNMSSLELGDSALYFCASSFSSSADEQYFGPGTRLLVL.